The 25 T cell receptor beta chains in this list originate from one sample, sequenced in a study of shared clonotypes between healthy human individuals. Produced via immunoSEQ multiplex PCR; TCRdb's table is partial and in-frame only. The sample lists about 820,000 clones, 90% to 95% occurring once. The naive CD8 population came from CD45RO-negative cells selected for CCR7, without terminally differentiated effector memory CD45RA+ cells. The sequencing input was naive CD8+ T cells sorted from blood. The origin of the receptors is a man between 25 and 39 years old in good health.

The chain carries TRBV19 and TRBJ2-5, with 7 bases identical to TRBD1. CDR3 length: 16 residues. The J segment lost 0 bases and the V segment lost 7 bases, leaving 11 bases of the junction unmatched. Looked up from germline, CDR1 is LNHDA and CDR2 is SQIVND (reference sequence). DNA for the CDR3: TGTGCCAGTAAGAGGCAGGGGGAGATGTACCAAGAGACCCAGTACTTC. Translated, it gives CASKRQGEMYQETQYF.

This chain links TRBV10-3 with TRBJ2-1; D may be TRBD2 (5 bases). Trimming cost V 5 bases and J 7 bases, with 21 bases left between them. The germline V gene has CDR1 ENHRY and CDR2 SYGVKD. The CDR3 is 16 amino acids. CDR3 residues: CAISFQTDSLWNEQFF. CDR3 in DNA: TGTGCCATCAGTTTCCAAACGGACTCCCTGTGGAATGAGCAGTTCTTC.

This clone has only one observation. CDR3 region: CASSSLAGRIHEQFF. The CDR3 coding sequence is TGTGCCAGCAGCTCGCTAGCGGGACGTATCCATGAGCAGTTCTTC. V gene TRBV7-8 combines with J gene TRBJ2-1; TRBD2 aligns across 9 bases. J gave up 8 bases and V 4 bases, and 9 bases lay outside the gene matches. This CDR3 is built from 15 residues. Germline V gives CDR1 SGHVS, CDR2 FQNEAQ.

V gene TRBV6-4 combines with J gene TRBJ1-4; TRBD1 matches 7 bases. The CDR3 spans 20 residues. Trimming took 1 base from V and 3 from J; bases not matched to a gene: 17. Germline CDR1 MRHNA, CDR2 SNTAGT. This CDR3 is CASSDWPTLAGGSPNEKLFF. The CDR3 DNA sequence: TGTGCCAGCAGTGACTGGCCGACTTTGGCAGGGGGAAGTCCTAATGAAAAACTGTTTTTT.

This chain links TRBV2 with TRBJ2-1; D possibly corresponds to TRBD2 (5 bases). There are 13 residues in the CDR3. V lost 10 bases to trimming and J lost 9 bases, with 19 bases between them. Germline V gives CDR1 SNHLY, CDR2 FYNNEI. CDR3 in DNA: TGTGCCACCCGGACTCCTCGAGCCGGTGAGCAGTTCTTC. It translates to CATRTPRAGEQFF.

A note on this clone: This CDR3 is also generated by other DNA sequences in the sample. This sequence joins TRBV7-9 and TRBJ2-1; the D is unclear. Germline CDR1 reads SEHNR; CDR2 reads FQNEAQ (reference sequence). The CDR3 has 13 residues. With 5 bases removed from V and 4 bases from J, the gap between germline ends came to 9 bases. CDR3 in amino acids: CASSLPEYNEQFF. CDR3 bases: TGTGCCAGCAGCCTCCCAGAATACAATGAGCAGTTCTTC.

The chain joins TRBV27 to TRBJ2-7; 7 bases agree with TRBD1. Germline loops: CDR1 MNHEY, CDR2 SMNVEV (reference sequence). V lost 5 bases, J lost 5 bases, and 6 bases stayed unmatched. The CDR3 is 13 residues long. The CDR3 region has the DNA TGTGCCAGCAGTCCGGGGACAGTCCACGAGCAGTACTTC. Translation: CASSPGTVHEQYF.

CDR3 in amino acids: CASSVAGGFHEQYF. The CDR3 region has the DNA TGTGCCAGCAGCGTAGCGGGGGGTTTCCACGAGCAGTACTTC. The chain uses TRBV9 and TRBJ2-7; 7 nucleotides line up with TRBD2. CDR1 and CDR2 (germline): SGDLS, YYNGEE. J gave up 5 bases and V 0 bases, and 5 bases lay outside the gene matches. The CDR3 runs 14 residues.

This clone showed up just once. The chain employs TRBV18 and TRBJ2-3, with 14 bases identical to TRBD2. Germline V gene sequence: CDR1 KGHSH, CDR2 LQKENI. The J segment lost 3 bases and the V segment lost 4 bases, leaving 3 bases of the junction unmatched. The CDR3 runs to 16 residues. The CDR3 bases are TGTGCCAGCTCACTGGGACTAGCGGGAGATACAGATACGCAGTATTTT. It yields the protein CASSLGLAGDTDTQYF.

This clone appeared a single time. The same CDR3 can be traced to other DNA sequences in this sample. V and J are TRBV5-1 and TRBJ2-7, with unresolved D. Trimming removed 0 bases from V and 1 base from J, with 8 bases in between. Per the germline V gene, CDR1 is SGHRS and CDR2 is YFSETQ. This CDR3 is 14 amino acids long. The CDR3 region is CASSLGQSSYEQYF. The CDR3 region has the DNA TGCGCCAGCAGCTTGGGTCAGTCTTCCTACGAGCAGTACTTC.

V and J are TRBV28 and TRBJ2-5; 13 bases are shared with TRBD2. Germline V gene data show CDR1 as MDHEN and CDR2 as SYDVKM. The ends lost 7 bases at V and 5 bases at J; junction bases unmatched: 16. The CDR3 sequence is 18 residues long. This CDR3 reads CASITDEGLAGEGETQYF. The CDR3 nucleotides are TGTGCCAGCATAACCGATGAAGGACTAGCGGGAGAAGGTGAGACCCAGTACTTC.

On this clone itself: The identical CDR3 is also encoded by other nucleotide sequences in the sample. The chain couples TRBV28 to TRBJ2-1; D is unclear. CDR1 and CDR2 from the germline V gene are MDHEN and SYDVKM. The CDR3 runs to 12 residues. Trimming took 2 bases from V and 5 from J, leaving 4 bases between them. CDR3: CASSLGNNEQFF. CDR3 coding DNA: TGTGCCAGCAGTTTAGGTAACAATGAGCAGTTCTTC.

This clone has more than one count but fewer than ten. The chain employs TRBV19 and TRBJ1-2; unclear D gene. This CDR3 spans 14 amino acids. The V gene's germline CDR1 is LNHDA and CDR2 SQIVND (reference sequence). V gave up 2 bases and J gave up 8 bases, with 15 bases separating them. The CDR3 loop is CASSIIAASLGYTF. CDR3 in DNA: TGTGCCAGTAGTATAATCGCAGCTTCGCTGGGCTACACCTTC.

The table lists this clone with a count of one. The sample contains more than one DNA sequence encoding this CDR3. DNA for the CDR3: TGTGCCAGCAGCTTAGTCCCGAACACTGAAGCTTTCTTT. Translated: CASSLVPNTEAFF. The V call is TRBV7-2, the J call TRBJ1-1, with D uncertain. This CDR3 is built from 13 residues. Trimming stripped 1 base from V and 1 base from J, with 4 bases between. CDR1 and CDR2 from the germline V gene are SGHTA and FQGNSA.

V gene TRBV19 combines with J gene TRBJ1-4; tentative D call: TRBD1 (6 bases). Trimming pared 3 bases from V and 5 bases from J, leaving 10 bases between. CDR1 and CDR2 (germline): LNHDA, SQIVND (reference sequence). CDR3 length equals 14 residues. Here the CDR3 reads CASSIGGGNEKLFF. CDR3 DNA sequence: TGTGCCAGTAGTATTGGAGGGGGGAATGAAAAACTGTTTTTT.

About this clone: The sample has other DNA sequences that encode this CDR3 too. The CDR3 DNA reads TGTGCCAGTTCGTCGCAGGGTAACACTGAAGCTTTCTTT. This encodes CASSSQGNTEAFF. The rearrangement uses TRBV6-5 and TRBJ1-1, with a tentative D call TRBD1 (5 bases). This CDR3 has 13 residues. In germline, CDR1 is MNHEY, CDR2 SVGAGI. V lost 9 bases, J lost 2 bases, and 13 bases lay in between.

The chain carries TRBV9 and TRBJ1-4, with TRBD1 identical over 9 bases. The germline CDR1 and CDR2 sequences are SGDLS and YYNGEE. After removal of 0 bases from V and 8 bases from J, the junction contained 5 bases not matched to a gene. The CDR3 extends over 15 amino acids. Written as DNA, the CDR3 is TGTGCCAGCAGCGTAGGGGACAGGGCGGAGGAAAAACTGTTTTTT. Translated: CASSVGDRAEEKLFF.

The chain employs TRBV27 and TRBJ2-7; tentative D call: TRBD2 (5 bases). The CDR3 totals 15 residues. Germline assignment: CDR1 MNHEY and CDR2 SMNVEV (reference sequence). Between the trimmed V and J ends, which lost 6 bases and 0 bases, there was a span of 15 bases. CDR3 region: CASSPPVGNSYEQYF. CDR3 bases: TGTGCCAGCAGCCCCCCGGTCGGGAACTCCTACGAGCAGTACTTC.

CDR3 DNA: TGTGCCAGCAGTGAACTATCCGTGGGACAGGATTCTTTCTCTGGAAACACCATATATTTT. It specifies CASSELSVGQDSFSGNTIYF. This chain uses TRBV6-1 with TRBJ1-3; TRBD1 aligns across 8 bases. This CDR3 has 20 amino acids. V gave up 2 bases and J gave up 0 bases; unmatched junction bases: 15. From germline, CDR1 is MNHNS and CDR2 SASEGT.

This clone was observed a single time. The rearrangement links TRBV7-9 to TRBJ2-7, with 7 bases that match TRBD1. The CDR3 loop spans 13 amino acids. The V gene's germline CDR1 is SEHNR and CDR2 FQNEAQ (reference sequence). The V and J ends lost 5 bases and 3 bases, in that order; junction bases with no gene match: 4. The CDR3 loop is CASSPDRLYEQYF. CDR3 bases: TGTGCCAGCAGCCCGGACAGGCTCTACGAGCAGTACTTC. Full variable domain (missing parts from reference TRBV7-9 and TRBJ2-7): DTGVSQNPRHKITKRGQNVTFRCDPISEHNRLYWYRQTLGQGPEFLTYFQNEAQLEKSRLLSDRFSAERPKGSFSTLEIQRTEQGDSAMYLCASSPDRLYEQYFGPGTRLTVT.

The chain has TRBV27 and TRBJ1-5; a possible D gene is TRBD1 (6 bases). This CDR3 has 16 residues. Trimming stripped 5 bases from V and 0 bases from J, with 14 bases between. The germline CDR1 and CDR2 sequences are MNHEY and SMNVEV (reference sequence). The CDR3 spells CASSTRTDYSNQPQHF. Written as DNA, the CDR3 is TGTGCCAGCAGTACGAGGACAGATTATAGCAATCAGCCCCAGCATTTT.

The V gene is TRBV18, the J gene TRBJ2-5, with 8 bases that match TRBD2. Unmatched junction bases numbered 7, after V lost 2 bases and J lost 5 bases. The CDR3 extends over 15 amino acids. Germline V gene sequence: CDR1 KGHSH, CDR2 LQKENI. The CDR3: CASSPVAGIRETQYF. The CDR3 DNA sequence: TGTGCCAGCTCACCAGTAGCGGGAATAAGGGAGACCCAGTACTTC.

This chain connects TRBV4-1 to TRBJ1-5, with D unclear. In germline, CDR1 is MGHRA, CDR2 YSYEKL. The V gene lost 0 bases and the J gene lost 6 bases, with 12 bases spanning the gap. This CDR3 is built from 15 residues. CDR3 region: CASSQDRAISQPQHF. DNA for the CDR3: TGCGCCAGCAGCCAAGATCGGGCAATCAGTCAGCCCCAGCATTTT.

The chain employs TRBV10-1 and TRBJ2-7, with 9 bases fitting TRBD1. The CDR3 extends over 16 amino acids. Looked up from germline, CDR1 is WNHNN and CDR2 is SYGVQD (reference sequence). J gave up 2 bases and V 3 bases, and 8 bases lay outside the gene matches. In nucleotides, the CDR3 is TGCGCCAGCAGTGACAAAGACAGGGGGAACCCCTACGAGCAGTACTTC. Translation gives CASSDKDRGNPYEQYF.

The chain uses TRBV25-1 and TRBJ2-5, with D possibly TRBD1 on 6 matching bases. Germline CDR1 is MGHDK and CDR2 is SYGVNS. There are 16 residues in the CDR3. Trimming stripped 5 bases from V and 0 bases from J, with 16 bases between. CDR3 nucleotides: TGTGCCAGCAGTCCGATCCGGGACATCGACCAAGAGACCCAGTACTTC. Protein sequence: CASSPIRDIDQETQYF. Drawing the rest from reference TRBV25-1 and TRBJ2-5, the complete variable domain is EADIYQTPRYLVIGTGKKITLECSQTMGHDKMYWYQQDPGMELHLIHYSYGVNSTEKGDLSSESTVSRIRTEHFPLTLESARPSHTSQYLCASSPIRDIDQETQYFGPGTRLLVL.